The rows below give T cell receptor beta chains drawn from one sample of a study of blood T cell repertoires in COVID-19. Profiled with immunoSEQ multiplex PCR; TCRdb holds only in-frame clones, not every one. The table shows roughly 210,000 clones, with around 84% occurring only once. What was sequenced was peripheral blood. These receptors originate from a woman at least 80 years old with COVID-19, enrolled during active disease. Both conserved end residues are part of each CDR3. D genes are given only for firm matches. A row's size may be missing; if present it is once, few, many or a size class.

CDR3aa: CASSLDLGQLGGNTIYF
CDR3nt: TGTGCCAGCAGCTTAGATCTGGGACAGCTTGGTGGAAACACCATATATTTT
j_gene: TRBJ1-3
d_gene: TRBD1
abundance: -
v_gene: TRBV11-2

CDR3aa: CAILARLGDGELFF
CDR3nt: TGTGCCATCCTAGCCCGACTAGGTGACGGGGAGCTGTTTTTT
j_gene: TRBJ2-2
d_gene: -
abundance: -
v_gene: TRBV28

CDR3aa: CATSRDIQGGSPLHF
CDR3nt: TGTGCCACCAGCAGAGATATACAAGGGGGTTCACCCCTCCACTTT
j_gene: TRBJ1-6
d_gene: -
abundance: -
v_gene: TRBV15

CDR3aa: CASSPGGQGAGEQYF
CDR3nt: TGCGCCAGCAGCCCGGGGGGACAGGGGGCCGGCGAGCAGTACTTC
j_gene: TRBJ2-7
d_gene: TRBD1
abundance: -
v_gene: TRBV5-1

CDR3aa: CASSQEHLQESYSNQPQHF
CDR3nt: TGCGCCAGCAGCCAAGAACATCTACAGGAGAGCTATAGCAATCAGCCCCAGCATTTT
j_gene: TRBJ1-5
d_gene: -
abundance: -
v_gene: TRBV4-3

CDR3aa: CASSLSVPGTGRSEQFF
CDR3nt: TGTGCCAGCAGTTTATCTGTCCCCGGGACAGGAAGGAGTGAGCAGTTCTTC
j_gene: TRBJ2-1
d_gene: TRBD1
abundance: -
v_gene: TRBV27

CDR3aa: CSALDSDQTKQYF
CDR3nt: TGCAGCGCCTTGGACTCAGACCAGACGAAGCAGTACTTC
j_gene: TRBJ2-7
d_gene: -
abundance: -
v_gene: TRBV29-1

CDR3aa: CASSSSLGLNTQYF
CDR3nt: TGTGCCAGCTCATCGTCACTAGGGTTAAATACGCAGTATTTT
j_gene: TRBJ2-3
d_gene: -
abundance: -
v_gene: TRBV18

CDR3aa: CSVGGGNEKLFF
CDR3nt: TGCAGCGTGGGGGGGGGTAATGAAAAACTGTTTTTT
j_gene: TRBJ1-4
d_gene: -
abundance: -
v_gene: TRBV29-1

CDR3aa: CASSLAGTGGTEAFF
CDR3nt: TGCGCCAGCAGCTTGGCCGGGACAGGGGGGACTGAAGCTTTCTTT
j_gene: TRBJ1-1
d_gene: TRBD1
abundance: -
v_gene: TRBV5-1

CDR3aa: CASSPVQGIWPQHF
CDR3nt: TGTGCCAGCAGTCCCGTTCAGGGAATATGGCCCCAGCATTTT
j_gene: TRBJ1-5
d_gene: -
abundance: once
v_gene: TRBV6-4

CDR3aa: CASGADTNTEAFF
CDR3nt: TGTGCCAGTGGGGCGGACACGAACACTGAAGCTTTCTTT
j_gene: TRBJ1-1
d_gene: -
abundance: -
v_gene: TRBV7-9

CDR3aa: CASSRGGAKDTEAFF
CDR3nt: TGTGCCAGCAGCCGGGGGGGGGCGAAGGACACTGAAGCTTTCTTT
j_gene: TRBJ1-1
d_gene: -
abundance: -
v_gene: TRBV5-4

CDR3aa: CASSLAWMRQGSYEQYF
CDR3nt: TGTGCCAGCAGCTTAGCGTGGATGAGACAGGGCTCCTACGAGCAGTACTTC
j_gene: TRBJ2-7
d_gene: TRBD1
abundance: -
v_gene: TRBV7-9

CDR3aa: CASGGTGGPRETQYF
CDR3nt: TGTGCCAGCGGGGGTACGGGGGGGCCAAGAGAGACCCAGTACTTC
j_gene: TRBJ2-5
d_gene: TRBD2
abundance: -
v_gene: TRBV7-8

CDR3aa: CASSILGLAGGRNNEQFF
CDR3nt: TGTGCCAGCAGCATTCTCGGACTAGCGGGGGGGCGCAACAATGAGCAGTTCTTC
j_gene: TRBJ2-1
d_gene: TRBD2
abundance: -
v_gene: TRBV7-2

CDR3aa: CASSRGVREKLFF
CDR3nt: TGTGCCAGCAGCCGGGGGGTCAGAGAAAAACTGTTTTTT
j_gene: TRBJ1-4
d_gene: -
abundance: -
v_gene: TRBV9

CDR3aa: CASSSPGQREQYF
CDR3nt: TGTGCCAGCAGTTCCCCGGGACAGCGGGAGCAGTACTTC
j_gene: TRBJ2-7
d_gene: TRBD1
abundance: few
v_gene: TRBV28

CDR3aa: CASSLGTGLNEKLFF
CDR3nt: TGTGCCAGCAGCTTAGGCACAGGCTTGAATGAAAAACTGTTTTTT
j_gene: TRBJ1-4
d_gene: -
abundance: -
v_gene: TRBV7-9

CDR3aa: CASSEANRGTQYF
CDR3nt: TGTGCCAGCAGTGAAGCCAACCGCGGGACGCAGTATTTT
j_gene: TRBJ2-3
d_gene: -
abundance: -
v_gene: TRBV2

CDR3aa: CSGRTGSNSGNTIYF
CDR3nt: TGCAGCGGTAGGACAGGGAGTAACTCTGGAAACACCATATATTTT
j_gene: TRBJ1-3
d_gene: TRBD1
abundance: once
v_gene: TRBV29-1

CDR3aa: CASSPLDSYYEAFF
CDR3nt: TGTGCCAGCAGCCCCCTGGACAGCTATTATGAAGCTTTCTTT
j_gene: TRBJ1-1
d_gene: -
abundance: -
v_gene: TRBV3-1/TRBV3-2

CDR3aa: CASTNGRGVGEQFF
CDR3nt: TGTGCCAGCACCAATGGGCGGGGGGTCGGTGAGCAGTTCTTC
j_gene: TRBJ2-1
d_gene: TRBD2
abundance: -
v_gene: TRBV3-1/TRBV3-2

CDR3aa: CASTGWDRVYNEQFF
CDR3nt: TGTGCCAGCACGGGTTGGGACAGGGTCTACAATGAGCAGTTCTTC
j_gene: TRBJ2-1
d_gene: TRBD1
abundance: -
v_gene: TRBV27

CDR3aa: CASSLDRMNTEAFF
CDR3nt: TGCGCCAGCAGCTTGGACAGAATGAACACTGAAGCTTTCTTT
j_gene: TRBJ1-1
d_gene: -
abundance: -
v_gene: TRBV5-1

CDR3aa: CATSDQKTGFNVLTF
CDR3nt: TGTGCCACCAGTGATCAAAAGACCGGGTTCAACGTCCTGACTTTC
j_gene: TRBJ2-6
d_gene: -
abundance: few
v_gene: TRBV24-1

CDR3aa: CASSYSGQNSPLHF
CDR3nt: TGTGCCAGCAGTTACTCGGGGCAAAATTCACCCCTCCACTTT
j_gene: TRBJ1-6
d_gene: -
abundance: -
v_gene: TRBV6-5

CDR3aa: CASSSRDSGGGYTF
CDR3nt: TGTGCCAGCTCAAGCCGGGACAGCGGAGGTGGCTACACCTTC
j_gene: TRBJ1-2
d_gene: TRBD1
abundance: -
v_gene: TRBV18

CDR3aa: CASSHSGGDTQYF
CDR3nt: TGTGCCAGCAGCCACTCAGGTGGAGATACGCAGTATTTT
j_gene: TRBJ2-3
d_gene: -
abundance: once
v_gene: TRBV14

CDR3aa: CATSVTGTVTQYF
CDR3nt: TGTGCCACCAGTGTTACAGGGACCGTTACGCAGTATTTT
j_gene: TRBJ2-3
d_gene: -
abundance: -
v_gene: TRBV24-1

CDR3aa: CASSRTPGSRPNQETQYF
CDR3nt: TGTGCCAGCAGTCGCACCCCCGGGTCTAGGCCGAACCAAGAGACCCAGTACTTC
j_gene: TRBJ2-5
d_gene: -
abundance: -
v_gene: TRBV6-6

CDR3aa: CASSDSGARPFF
CDR3nt: TGTGCCAGCAGTGACTCGGGGGCTCGCCCTTTCTTT
j_gene: TRBJ1-1
d_gene: -
abundance: -
v_gene: TRBV6-4

CDR3aa: CASSYSIYASGPGTQYF
CDR3nt: TGTGCCAGCAGTTACTCGATTTACGCTAGCGGCCCAGGGACCCAGTACTTC
j_gene: TRBJ2-5
d_gene: TRBD2
abundance: -
v_gene: TRBV6-2/TRBV6-3

CDR3aa: CASSRLVQGGTEAFF
CDR3nt: TGTGCCAGCAGCCGTTTAGTCCAGGGGGGAACTGAAGCTTTCTTT
j_gene: TRBJ1-1
d_gene: TRBD1
abundance: -
v_gene: TRBV6-5

CDR3aa: CASSRNRGSGNTIYF
CDR3nt: TGTGCCAGCAGCCGGAACAGGGGGTCTGGAAACACCATATATTTT
j_gene: TRBJ1-3
d_gene: TRBD1
abundance: few
v_gene: TRBV7-9

CDR3aa: CASSLVRTGANNEQFF
CDR3nt: TGTGCCAGCAGCTTGGTCAGGACAGGGGCCAACAATGAGCAGTTCTTC
j_gene: TRBJ2-1
d_gene: TRBD1
abundance: -
v_gene: TRBV5-6

CDR3aa: CASWGLTSYEQYF
CDR3nt: TGTGCCAGCTGGGGGCTTACCTCCTACGAGCAGTACTTC
j_gene: TRBJ2-7
d_gene: -
abundance: -
v_gene: TRBV6-5

CDR3aa: CASSLEGEVYGYTF
CDR3nt: TGCGCCAGCAGCTTGGAAGGGGAAGTCTATGGCTACACCTTC
j_gene: TRBJ1-2
d_gene: -
abundance: -
v_gene: TRBV5-1

CDR3aa: CAISLANYGYTF
CDR3nt: TGTGCCATCAGTTTAGCTAACTATGGCTACACCTTC
j_gene: TRBJ1-2
d_gene: -
abundance: -
v_gene: TRBV10-3

CDR3aa: CASSPTSGGEKTQYF
CDR3nt: TGTGCCAGCAGCCCGACTAGCGGGGGGGAAAAGACCCAGTACTTC
j_gene: TRBJ2-5
d_gene: TRBD2
abundance: once
v_gene: TRBV4-2

CDR3aa: CASSGEGSREKLFF
CDR3nt: TGCGCCAGCAGCGGCGAGGGAAGCAGGGAAAAACTGTTTTTT
j_gene: TRBJ1-4
d_gene: -
abundance: -
v_gene: TRBV5-1

CDR3aa: CASSSTGTGLYEQYF
CDR3nt: TGTGCCAGCAGCTCTACCGGGACAGGGCTCTACGAGCAGTACTTC
j_gene: TRBJ2-7
d_gene: TRBD1
abundance: once
v_gene: TRBV7-2

CDR3aa: CASRSGQNYGYTF
CDR3nt: TGTGCCAGCAGATCGGGACAGAACTATGGCTACACCTTC
j_gene: TRBJ1-2
d_gene: TRBD1
abundance: -
v_gene: TRBV28

CDR3aa: CASNRNGQGNSPLHF
CDR3nt: TGTGCCAGCAACCGGAACGGACAGGGAAATTCACCCCTCCACTTT
j_gene: TRBJ1-6
d_gene: TRBD1
abundance: -
v_gene: TRBV3-1/TRBV3-2

CDR3aa: CSAAGGRGTDTQYF
CDR3nt: TGCAGCGCCGCAGGGGGACGGGGCACAGATACGCAGTATTTT
j_gene: TRBJ2-3
d_gene: TRBD1
abundance: -
v_gene: TRBV29-1

CDR3aa: CASSRADTQYF
CDR3nt: TGTGCCAGTTCCAGGGCAGATACGCAGTATTTT
j_gene: TRBJ2-3
d_gene: -
abundance: -
v_gene: TRBV19

CDR3aa: CASSQDRVETQYF
CDR3nt: TGCGCCAGCAGCCAAGACAGGGTGGAGACCCAGTACTTC
j_gene: TRBJ2-5
d_gene: TRBD1
abundance: -
v_gene: TRBV5-1

CDR3aa: CASSDHFLAPSYGYTF
CDR3nt: TGTGCCAGCAGTGACCACTTCCTTGCCCCTTCCTATGGCTACACCTTC
j_gene: TRBJ1-2
d_gene: -
abundance: -
v_gene: TRBV6-1

CDR3aa: CASSVTYSLNTEAFF
CDR3nt: TGTGCCAGCAGTGTAACGTACAGTCTGAACACTGAAGCTTTCTTT
j_gene: TRBJ1-1
d_gene: -
abundance: -
v_gene: TRBV6-4

CDR3aa: CASSTQAWQPSFYGYTF
CDR3nt: TGTGCCAGCAGTACCCAGGCGTGGCAACCGTCATTCTATGGCTACACCTTC
j_gene: TRBJ1-2
d_gene: -
abundance: -
v_gene: TRBV6-2/TRBV6-3

CDR3aa: CASIGGQGGTQYF
CDR3nt: TGTGCCAGTATAGGGGGCCAGGGGGGGACCCAGTACTTC
j_gene: TRBJ2-5
d_gene: -
abundance: -
v_gene: TRBV5-6

CDR3aa: CASRLRGNYGYTF
CDR3nt: TGTGCCAGCAGATTACGGGGGAACTATGGCTACACCTTC
j_gene: TRBJ1-2
d_gene: -
abundance: -
v_gene: TRBV6-5

CDR3aa: CASSVTQGGRLFF
CDR3nt: TGTGCCAGCAGTGTGACTCAGGGCGGTCGACTGTTTTTT
j_gene: TRBJ1-4
d_gene: -
abundance: -
v_gene: TRBV2

CDR3aa: CASSQGTYGNTIYF
CDR3nt: TGCGCCAGCAGCCAAGGGACTTATGGAAACACCATATATTTT
j_gene: TRBJ1-3
d_gene: -
abundance: -
v_gene: TRBV5-1

CDR3aa: CASSLASTGSNTEAFF
CDR3nt: TGCGCCAGCAGCTTGGCCTCTACGGGTTCGAACACTGAAGCTTTCTTT
j_gene: TRBJ1-1
d_gene: -
abundance: -
v_gene: TRBV5-1

CDR3aa: CASSLHGQGVGELFF
CDR3nt: TGCGCCAGCAGCTTGCACGGACAGGGTGTAGGGGAGCTGTTTTTT
j_gene: TRBJ2-2
d_gene: TRBD1
abundance: once
v_gene: TRBV5-1

CDR3aa: CASSSGLGSYNEQFF
CDR3nt: TGTGCCAGCAGTTCCGGACTAGGCTCCTACAATGAGCAGTTCTTC
j_gene: TRBJ2-1
d_gene: TRBD2
abundance: once
v_gene: TRBV7-3